The 5 T cell receptor beta chains given below trace back to one sample, sequenced in a study of T-cell reconstitution after alpha-beta-depleted transplantation in children. No antigen is known for these receptors. Study-wide findings and caveats: Once a year had passed after transplant, T-cell counts and diversity came mostly from newly produced T cells.

The authors prepared the TCRbeta library with unique molecular identifiers. Each CDR3 protein gets one entry after TCRdb re-called the PCR reads with MiXCR. The sample gives some 300,000 distinct CDR3 sequences, roughly 7.8% of which show up once; approximately 9% is in the top ten. The sample here was peripheral blood, taken 360 days after TCRalphabeta/CD19-depleted stem cell transplant. All receptors come from a female patient aged 2-9 years who had a stem cell transplant for Fanconi anemia, so the T cells may come from the graft donor.

This clonotype was recorded many times. The gene calls are TRBV7-2 and TRBJ2-3; D unresolved. The CDR3 totals 14 residues. V lost 3 bases to trimming and J lost 0 bases, with 7 bases between them. Germline V lookup: CDR1 SGHTA, CDR2 FQGNSA. The CDR3 DNA reads TGTGCCAGCAGCTTTCGCGAGAGCACAGATACGCAGTATTTT. Protein: CASSFRESTDTQYF.

This clonotype was observed many times. V gene TRBV5-1 combines with J gene TRBJ1-2, with D hard to call. This CDR3 region has 16 residues. The germline V gene has CDR1 SGHRS and CDR2 YFSETQ. V was pared by 0 bases and J by 0 bases, with 12 bases between. The CDR3 protein is CASSLAPGLANYGYTF. The CDR3 DNA sequence: TGCGCCAGCAGCTTGGCCCCCGGCCTAGCTAACTATGGCTACACCTTC.

This clonotype is a singleton in its sample. The chain combines TRBV4-1 with TRBJ1-2; D not certain. V lost 0 bases and J 1 base, leaving 12 bases between the germline ends. The CDR3 totals 16 residues. Germline CDR1 reads MGHRA; CDR2 reads YSYEKL. DNA of the CDR3: TGCGCCAGCAGCCAAGATCCCCATTCTATTAACTATGGCTACACCTTC. This translates into CASSQDPHSINYGYTF.

The V gene is TRBV5-4, the J gene TRBJ2-5, with 7 nucleotides matching TRBD2. The germline CDR1 and CDR2 sequences are SGHNT and YYREEE (reference sequence). Germline trimming cut 1 base from V and 5 bases from J; bases unmatched to any gene: 2. This CDR3 is 13 amino acids long. The CDR3 is CASSLTRGETQYF. The CDR3 DNA reads as TGTGCCAGCAGCTTGACGCGGGGGGAGACCCAGTACTTC. Combining the CDR3 with reference TRBV5-4 and TRBJ2-5 gives the whole variable domain ETGVTQSPTHLIKTRGQQVTLRCSSQSGHNTVSWYQQALGQGPQFIFQYYREEENGRGNFPPRFSGLQFPNYSSELNVNALELDDSALYLCASSLTRGETQYFGPGTRLLVL.

There are a few counts of this clonotype. V usage is TRBV28 and J usage is TRBJ2-3; D is possibly TRBD2 (6 bases). Germline values: CDR1 MDHEN, CDR2 SYDVKM. V was clipped by 8 bases and J by 0 bases, with 12 bases between them. The CDR3 contains 14 residues. CDR3 sequence: CASRWRDSTDTQYF. The CDR3 bases are TGTGCCAGCCGATGGCGGGATAGCACAGATACGCAGTATTTT. Full variable domain (remainder filled in from reference TRBV28 and TRBJ2-3): DVKVTQSSRYLVKRTGEKVFLECVQDMDHENMFWYRQDPGLGLRLIYFSYDVKMKEKGDIPEGYSVSREKKERFSLILESASTNQTSMYLCASRWRDSTDTQYFGPGTRLTVL.